This T cell receptor beta chain was found in a study of blood T cell repertoires in COVID-19. The wider study: Whether acute or convalescent, the COVID-19 samples came from the United States, Italy and Spain.

Study processing details: Reference gene primer amplification in the assay estimated nucleated cell counts. This table comes from immunoSEQ multiplex PCR, and its TCRdb copy is limited to in-frame clones, with some not included. That table supplies the V and J calls and clone size; D and trimming were determined from the DNA. This sample carries 130,000 to 150,000 clones, around 80% of them seen once, and the ten largest clones take 1.9%. This CDR3 spans 14 amino acids. Germline loops: CDR1 MNHEY, CDR2 SVGAGI. Trimming removed 0 bases at V and 5 bases at J, with 11 bases between. The receptor was derived from a woman in her sixties or seventies with acute or convalescent COVID-19. Material for sequencing was peripheral blood. The V call is TRBV6-5, the J call TRBJ2-7; a weak D match, TRBD1 (6 bases). CDR3 loop: CASSYSLQGDEQYF. Here the CDR3 DNA reads TGTGCCAGCAGTTACTCCTTACAGGGCGACGAGCAGTACTTC.